The source of this TCR beta chain is a study of CD8 T cells in ankylosing spondylitis. The V gene lost 3 bases and the J gene lost 2 bases, with 11 bases spanning the gap. The CDR3 sequence is 14 residues long. MiXCR, run by TCRdb on the 5' RACE reads, gives a single entry per CDR3 protein. The sample consists of 200,000 to 300,000 distinct CDR3 sequences, around 8% of them appearing once. Study-wide results and limits: Several of the motif variants were reported before in synovial fluid and blood from reactive arthritis. From matched ankylosing spondylitis synovial fluid, disease-linked clones were reportedly recovered at significantly enriched levels.

This clonotype has at least ten counts. The antigen remains unidentified. Sequencing was performed on blood, either unsorted or a sorted T cell fraction (not recorded which). The sequence was collected from a female donor with ankylosing spondylitis or in good health (not recorded which). The V gene is TRBV12-3 or TRBV12-4, the J gene TRBJ2-7, with D unclear. The CDR3 DNA sequence: TGTGCCAGCAGTTTCGGGTCCACCGCCTACGAGCAGTACTTC. Translated, it gives CASSFGSTAYEQYF.